The sequence of this T cell receptor beta chain was determined in a study of blood T cell repertoires in COVID-19. Study at large: COVID-19 samples, acute and convalescent, were from the United States, Italy and Spain.

J lost 4 bases, V lost 5 bases, and 7 bases had no gene match. This CDR3 comprises 14 residues. Per the germline V gene, CDR1 is LNHNV and CDR2 is YYDKDF (reference sequence). TCRdb's table, derived via immunoSEQ multiplex PCR, lists solely in-frame clones and lacks some. Altogether roughly 57,000 clones are present, around 87% being singletons, with the ten largest covering about 7.2%. Sequenced: peripheral blood. The chain combines TRBV15 with TRBJ1-1; 7 bases line up with TRBD1. The receptor was isolated from a man in his sixties with active or convalescent COVID-19. In nucleotides, the CDR3 is TGTGCCACCAGCGGATCCTCAGGGGGCACTGAAGCTTTCTTT. This translates into CATSGSSGGTEAFF.